This TCR beta chain comes out of a study of T cells in Graves' hyperthyroidism and ophthalmopathy. Absent ophthalmopathy progression within 18 months defined stable Graves' hyperthyroidism. RNA transcripts were the template for amplifying TCR beta CDR3 regions. With the HTBI primer set, the TCR CDR3 went through a first round of RT-PCR. Each CDR3 protein is one row after TCRdb ran MiXCR on the multiplex PCR reads. The repertoire holds about 520,000 distinct CDR3 sequences, with 20% to 25% as singletons. V lost 3 bases, J lost 5 bases, and 10 bases lay in between. The CDR3 spans 13 residues. Germline-derived CDR1 and CDR2 are SGHTA and FQGNSA.

The rearrangement uses TRBV7-2 and TRBJ1-1, with D unresolved. This clonotype was sampled from a man younger than 30 with Graves' hyperthyroidism. The sample consisted of blood. The CDR3 nucleotides are TGTGCCAGCAGCTTCCCCACGAGAACTGAAGCTTTCTTT. Translating gives CASSFPTRTEAFF.